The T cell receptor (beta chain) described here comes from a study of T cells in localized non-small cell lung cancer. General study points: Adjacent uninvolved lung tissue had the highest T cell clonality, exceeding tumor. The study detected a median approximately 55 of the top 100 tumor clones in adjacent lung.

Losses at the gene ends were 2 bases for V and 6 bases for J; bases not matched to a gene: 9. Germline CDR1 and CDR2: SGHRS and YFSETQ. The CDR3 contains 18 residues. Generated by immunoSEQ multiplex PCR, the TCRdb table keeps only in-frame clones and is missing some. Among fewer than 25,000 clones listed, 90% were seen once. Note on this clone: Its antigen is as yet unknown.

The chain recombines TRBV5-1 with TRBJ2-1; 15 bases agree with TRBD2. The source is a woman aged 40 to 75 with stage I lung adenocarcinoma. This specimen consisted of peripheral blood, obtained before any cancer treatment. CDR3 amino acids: CASSLAGPGLAGGNEQFF. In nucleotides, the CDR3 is TGCGCCAGCAGCTTAGCGGGCCCGGGACTAGCGGGAGGCAATGAGCAGTTCTTC.